This is a list of T cell receptor beta chains from one sample in a study of T cell responses to AZD1222 COVID-19 vaccine. Sequencing used immunoSEQ multiplex PCR; TCRdb keeps in-frame clones, though not all of them. The sample consists of 150,000 or so clones, 92% of them appearing once. Sequenced here: peripheral blood, sampled on day 0 of AZD1222 vaccination. These TCRs come from an adult in good health. CDR3s include the opening cysteine and the closing phenylalanine or tryptophan. A D gene is named only where the DNA matches it firmly. Clone size is shown for a subset of rows, as once, few, many or a class of expanded clone.

CDR3: CASSLRTSGGVADTQYF
DNA: TGTGCCAGCAGCCTGAGGACTAGCGGGGGGGTCGCAGATACGCAGTATTTT
V: TRBV7-2
size: few
J: TRBJ2-3
D: TRBD2

CDR3: CASSLALVLAGTQETQYF
DNA: TGTGCCAGCAGCTTAGCTTTGGTACTAGCGGGGACCCAAGAGACCCAGTACTTC
V: TRBV7-6
size: few
J: TRBJ2-5
D: TRBD2

CDR3: CASSKEAGVTSGPGPDTQYF
DNA: TGTGCCAGCAGCAAAGAGGCAGGGGTGACTAGCGGACCTGGCCCAGATACGCAGTATTTT
V: TRBV21-1
size: -
J: TRBJ2-3
D: -

CDR3: CASSQRMIGFGEQYF
DNA: TGTGCCAGCAGCCAGAGAATGATCGGTTTCGGCGAGCAGTACTTC
V: TRBV16
size: -
J: TRBJ2-7
D: -

CDR3: CASSQESPRSAGNTIYF
DNA: TGCGCCAGCAGCCAAGAGAGTCCCCGGTCAGCTGGAAACACCATATATTTT
V: TRBV4-1
size: -
J: TRBJ1-3
D: -

CDR3: CASSRAGLGWIDTQYF
DNA: TGTGCCAGCAGCAGAGCAGGACTAGGGTGGATAGATACGCAGTATTTT
V: TRBV13
size: -
J: TRBJ2-3
D: TRBD2

CDR3: CASSLGRAANEKLFF
DNA: TGTGCCAGCAGCCTTGGGCGTGCAGCTAATGAAAAACTGTTTTTT
V: TRBV7-6
size: -
J: TRBJ1-4
D: -

CDR3: CASSPPGGNQPQHF
DNA: TGTGCCAGCTCACCCCCGGGAGGGAATCAGCCCCAGCATTTT
V: TRBV18
size: -
J: TRBJ1-5
D: -

CDR3: CASSRTGMNTEAFF
DNA: TGTGCCAGTAGTAGGACAGGGATGAACACTGAAGCTTTCTTT
V: TRBV19
size: -
J: TRBJ1-1
D: TRBD1

CDR3: CSLTGLTSGGSSYNEQFF
DNA: TGCAGCCTTACAGGGCTTACTAGCGGGGGGAGCTCCTACAATGAGCAGTTCTTC
V: TRBV29-1
size: -
J: TRBJ2-1
D: TRBD2

CDR3: CASMERTSNTGELFF
DNA: TGTGCCAGCATGGAGAGAACCTCGAACACCGGGGAGCTGTTTTTT
V: TRBV28
size: -
J: TRBJ2-2
D: -

CDR3: CASSLATMESEQFF
DNA: TGTGCCAGCAGCTTAGCCACTATGGAATCTGAGCAGTTCTTC
V: TRBV7-6
size: -
J: TRBJ2-1
D: -

CDR3: CASSSLRGEVTDTQYF
DNA: TGTGCCAGCAGTTCCCTCCGGGGGGAGGTCACAGATACGCAGTATTTT
V: TRBV6-2/TRBV6-3
size: -
J: TRBJ2-3
D: TRBD2

CDR3: CASSPSGSGIQETQYF
DNA: TGCGCCAGCAGCCCCTCCGGTAGCGGGATCCAAGAGACCCAGTACTTC
V: TRBV5-1
size: -
J: TRBJ2-5
D: TRBD2

CDR3: CACPKGFSGNTIYF
DNA: TGTGCCTGTCCAAAGGGATTCTCTGGAAACACCATATATTTT
V: TRBV30
size: -
J: TRBJ1-3
D: -

CDR3: CASSTATGKISGNTIYF
DNA: TGTGCCAGCAGTACCGCTACAGGGAAAATCTCTGGAAACACCATATATTTT
V: TRBV5-4
size: -
J: TRBJ1-3
D: -

CDR3: CASSPRTDTYNEQFF
DNA: TGTGCCAGCAGCCCTCGTACGGACACCTACAATGAGCAGTTCTTC
V: TRBV9
size: -
J: TRBJ2-1
D: -

CDR3: CASSPGLAELIYEQYF
DNA: TGTGCCAGCAGCCCCGGACTAGCGGAGTTAATATACGAGCAGTACTTC
V: TRBV5-5
size: -
J: TRBJ2-7
D: TRBD2

CDR3: CASKDLERGYGYTF
DNA: TGTGCCAGCAAAGACCTGGAGAGGGGCTATGGCTACACCTTC
V: TRBV7-9
size: -
J: TRBJ1-2
D: -

CDR3: CASSEIFDTYEQYF
DNA: TGTGCCAGCAGTGAAATTTTCGATACCTACGAGCAGTACTTC
V: TRBV6-1
size: -
J: TRBJ2-7
D: -

CDR3: CASRGQRNYGYTF
DNA: TGTGCCAGCAGGGGACAGCGGAACTATGGCTACACCTTC
V: TRBV28
size: -
J: TRBJ1-2
D: TRBD1

CDR3: CRVKSGYNEQFF
DNA: TGCAGGGTCAAGAGCGGGTACAATGAGCAGTTCTTC
V: TRBV29-1
size: few
J: TRBJ2-1
D: -

CDR3: CASSHGAEKLFF
DNA: TGTGCCAGCAGCCATGGGGCCGAAAAACTGTTTTTT
V: TRBV3-1/TRBV3-2
size: -
J: TRBJ1-4
D: -

CDR3: CASSRGVKSSGANVLTF
DNA: TGTGCCAGCAGTCGAGGGGTAAAGAGCTCTGGGGCCAACGTCCTGACTTTC
V: TRBV6-6
size: -
J: TRBJ2-6
D: -

CDR3: CAIMDLQDYEQYF
DNA: TGTGCCATCATGGACCTACAGGACTACGAGCAGTACTTC
V: TRBV10-3
size: -
J: TRBJ2-7
D: -

CDR3: CASRYSTEGYSPLHF
DNA: TGTGCCAGCAGATACTCGACAGAGGGTTATTCACCCCTCCACTTT
V: TRBV6-5
size: -
J: TRBJ1-6
D: -